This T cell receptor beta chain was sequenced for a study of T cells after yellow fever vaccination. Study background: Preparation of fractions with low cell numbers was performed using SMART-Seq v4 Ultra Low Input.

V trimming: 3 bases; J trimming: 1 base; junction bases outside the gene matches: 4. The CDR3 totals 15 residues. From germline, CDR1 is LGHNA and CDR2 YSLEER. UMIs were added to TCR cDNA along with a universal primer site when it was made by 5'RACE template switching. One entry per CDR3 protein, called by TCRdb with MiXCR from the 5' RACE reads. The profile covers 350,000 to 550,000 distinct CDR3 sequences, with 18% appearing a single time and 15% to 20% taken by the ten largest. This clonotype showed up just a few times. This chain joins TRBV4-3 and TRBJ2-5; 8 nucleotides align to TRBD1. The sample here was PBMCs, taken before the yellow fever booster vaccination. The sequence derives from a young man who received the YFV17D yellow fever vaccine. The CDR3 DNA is TGCGCCAGCAGCCATGAAGGACAGGGCCAAGAGACCCAGTACTTC. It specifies CASSHEGQGQETQYF.